These T cell receptor beta chains were read from a single sample in a study of T cells in Graves' hyperthyroidism and ophthalmopathy. TCRdb redid the calling of the multiplex PCR reads with MiXCR, one entry per CDR3 protein. The table records some 500,000 distinct CDR3 sequences, approximately 14% of them present only once. Sequencing was carried out using blood. The receptors originated from a woman in her late teens or twenties with Graves' hyperthyroidism. CDR3s include the opening cysteine and the closing phenylalanine or tryptophan. A D gene is named only where the DNA matches it firmly. Clone size appears in some rows only: once, few, many, or a class for an expanded clone.

j_call d_call v_call cdr3_length clone_size cdr3_aa cdr3_nt
TRBJ2-3 - TRBV9 12 - CASSRATDTQYF TGTGCCAGCAGCCGGGCAACAGATACGCAGTATTTT
TRBJ2-7 - TRBV20-1 13 few CSAQDAVQYEQYF TGCAGTGCCCAGGACGCAGTTCAATACGAGCAGTACTTC
TRBJ2-2 - TRBV4-2 14 few CASSQYREPGELFF TGTGCCAGCAGCCAATATCGGGAGCCCGGGGAGCTGTTTTTT
TRBJ1-2 - TRBV7-8 13 - CASSWGPNTGYTF TGTGCCAGCAGCTGGGGGCCAAACACTGGCTACACCTTC
TRBJ1-2 - TRBV9 15 few CASSVVGSGDYGYTF TGTGCCAGCAGCGTAGTAGGATCAGGGGACTATGGCTACACCTTC
TRBJ2-3 - TRBV7-3 16 - CASSPNGGTFTDTQYF TGTGCCAGCAGCCCAAACGGGGGGACATTTACAGATACGCAGTATTTT
TRBJ2-1 TRBD2 TRBV27 16 few CASSPYAGTSYNEQFF TGTGCCAGCTCCCCCTACGCCGGGACTAGCTACAATGAGCAGTTCTTC
TRBJ2-7 - TRBV12-3/TRBV12-4 13 many CASSFESLSEQYF TGTGCCAGCAGTTTCGAGTCCCTCTCCGAGCAGTACTTC
TRBJ1-1 - TRBV11-3 17 many CASSLDRMGRRRTEAFF TGTGCCAGCAGCTTAGATCGTATGGGCAGGCGAAGAACTGAAGCTTTCTTT
TRBJ2-5 - TRBV3-1 12 many CASSREGGTQYF TGTGCCAGCAGCCGAGAGGGGGGGACCCAGTACTTC
TRBJ2-2 - TRBV4-1 18 - CASSQEGGIPADTGELFF TGCGCCAGCAGCCAAGAAGGGGGGATCCCGGCGGACACCGGGGAGCTGTTTTTT
TRBJ2-1 TRBD2 TRBV20-1 16 - CSARGKGGRAYNEQFF TGCAGTGCTAGAGGAAAGGGCGGGAGGGCCTACAATGAGCAGTTCTTC
TRBJ2-1 TRBD2 TRBV12-3/TRBV12-4 15 many CASFRALAQNNEQFF TGTGCCAGCTTCCGGGCACTAGCGCAAAACAATGAGCAGTTCTTC
TRBJ2-1 TRBD2 TRBV25-1 14 many CASSSSGLDNEQFF TGTGCCAGCAGCTCTAGCGGGCTTGACAATGAGCAGTTCTTC
TRBJ1-1 - TRBV19 13 - CASSIRLSFEAFF TGTGCCAGTAGTATCAGGCTGAGTTTTGAAGCTTTCTTT
TRBJ1-2 - TRBV7-3 15 few CASSLTGQANYGYTF TGTGCCAGCAGCTTAACGGGGCAGGCTAACTATGGCTACACCTTC
TRBJ1-1 - TRBV3-1 13 - CASSPSTRTEAFF TGTGCCAGCAGCCCGAGTACTCGGACTGAAGCTTTCTTT
TRBJ2-1 - TRBV6-1 14 - CASTPYRRSNEQFF TGTGCCAGCACCCCTTACCGCCGAAGCAATGAGCAGTTCTTC
TRBJ2-5 TRBD2 TRBV6-5 16 few CASSYGAGGYQETQYF TGTGCCAGCAGTTACGGGGCGGGAGGGTACCAAGAGACCCAGTACTTC
TRBJ2-5 - TRBV19 15 many CASSIRQGLVETQYF TGTGCCAGTAGTATCCGCCAGGGGCTGGTGGAGACCCAGTACTTC
TRBJ2-3 - TRBV9 13 - CASSVDTTDTQYF TGTGCCAGCAGCGTAGATACGACAGATACGCAGTATTTT
TRBJ2-7 TRBD1 TRBV10-3 14 - CAIRPGQEKGEQYF TGTGCCATCAGGCCGGGACAGGAAAAAGGCGAGCAGTACTTC
TRBJ1-2 TRBD1 TRBV19 15 many CASSTGGPPIYGYTF TGTGCCAGTAGTACAGGGGGCCCTCCGATCTATGGCTACACCTTC
TRBJ1-1 - TRBV12-3/TRBV12-4 16 - CASSGTINKEDTEAFF TGTGCCAGCAGCGGGACTATAAATAAAGAGGACACTGAAGCTTTCTTT
TRBJ1-2 - TRBV7-9 15 - CASSPTTRVNYGYTF TGTGCCAGCAGCCCAACTACCAGGGTTAACTATGGCTACACCTTC
TRBJ1-2 - TRBV11-3 16 many CASSLGFSGGAYGYTF TGTGCCAGCAGCTTAGGGTTCTCTGGCGGGGCCTATGGCTACACCTTC
TRBJ2-1 - TRBV24-1 11 many CATGQYNEQFF TGTGCCACCGGACAATACAATGAGCAGTTCTTC
TRBJ2-7 - TRBV19 11 - CASSSYNEQYF TGTGCCAGTAGTTCTTACAATGAGCAGTACTTC
TRBJ2-7 TRBD1 TRBV6-1 14 many CASTRDRESGEQYF TGTGCCAGCACTCGGGACAGGGAATCGGGCGAGCAGTACTTC
TRBJ1-5 - TRBV4-1 13 few CASSQGLQGSQHF TGCGCCAGCAGCCAAGGACTCCAGGGGTCCCAGCATTTT
TRBJ1-5 - TRBV19 15 - CASSMGQLTNQPQHF TGTGCCAGTAGTATGGGTCAGTTAACAAATCAGCCCCAGCATTTT
TRBJ2-1 TRBD2 TRBV18 16 - CASSPLTSGAYNEQFF TGTGCCAGCTCACCACTGACTAGCGGAGCTTACAATGAGCAGTTCTTC
TRBJ2-3 - TRBV4-1 17 few CASSRWGGGGRADTQYF TGCGCCAGCAGCCGTTGGGGGGGGGGCGGCCGCGCAGATACGCAGTATTTT
TRBJ2-7 TRBD2 TRBV2 15 few CASRFASGRDYEQYF TGTGCCAGCAGATTTGCTAGCGGGAGAGACTACGAGCAGTACTTC
TRBJ1-1 - TRBV2 12 many CASSGRLSEAFF TGTGCCAGCAGCGGGAGGTTATCTGAAGCTTTCTTT
TRBJ2-3 TRBD2 TRBV7-8 17 many CASSLAGFAGEIDTQYF TGTGCCAGCAGCTTAGCGGGGTTTGCGGGAGAGATAGATACGCAGTATTTT
TRBJ1-2 - TRBV30 12 many CAWSEEAGGYTF TGTGCCTGGAGTGAAGAGGCAGGGGGCTACACCTTC
TRBJ2-1 - TRBV7-3 14 - CASNQGGPYNEQFF TGTGCCAGCAACCAAGGGGGACCTTACAATGAGCAGTTCTTC
TRBJ2-1 TRBD2 TRBV9 19 many CASSVGGLAGRSSYNEQFF TGTGCCAGCAGCGTAGGGGGACTAGCGGGCCGAAGCTCCTACAATGAGCAGTTCTTC
TRBJ1-2 - TRBV4-1 14 few CASSQEQGNYGYTF TGCGCCAGCAGCCAAGAGCAGGGGAACTATGGCTACACCTTC
TRBJ2-3 - TRBV7-8 15 - CASSPGYGATDTQYF TGTGCCAGCAGCCCCGGCTACGGGGCCACAGATACGCAGTATTTT
TRBJ1-5 TRBD1 TRBV12-3/TRBV12-4 13 - CASAGQADQPQHF TGTGCCAGCGCCGGACAGGCGGATCAGCCCCAGCATTTT
TRBJ2-2 - TRBV30 11 many CAWDRPGELFF TGTGCCTGGGACCGGCCTGGGGAGCTGTTTTTT
TRBJ1-1 - TRBV30 13 many CAWRGLMNTEAFF TGTGCCTGGAGAGGACTTATGAACACTGAAGCTTTCTTT
TRBJ2-3 TRBD2 TRBV6-1 15 many CASSGLAGVTDTQYF TGTGCCAGCAGTGGACTAGCGGGAGTCACAGATACGCAGTATTTT
TRBJ2-3 - TRBV12-3/TRBV12-4 15 many CASSFVDYSTDTQYF TGTGCCAGCAGTTTTGTCGACTATAGCACAGATACGCAGTATTTT
TRBJ1-1 - TRBV20-1 11 many CSAVQNTEAFF TGCAGTGCGGTCCAGAACACTGAAGCTTTCTTT
TRBJ2-1 TRBD2 TRBV6-1 16 few CASRPRLAGGYNEQFF TGTGCCAGCAGGCCTCGACTAGCGGGAGGCTACAATGAGCAGTTCTTC
TRBJ1-5 - TRBV15 15 - CATSREGLSNQPQHF TGTGCCACCAGCAGAGAGGGGTTGAGCAATCAGCCCCAGCATTTT
TRBJ2-7 TRBD1 TRBV20-1 14 - CSARAGQGTYEQYF TGCAGCGCTAGAGCGGGACAGGGGACCTACGAGCAGTACTTC
TRBJ2-1 - TRBV5-1 15 - CASSLGVGAYNEQFF TGCGCCAGCAGCTTGGGGGTAGGGGCCTACAATGAGCAGTTCTTC
TRBJ1-1 - TRBV29-1 12 - CSVEDRYTEAFF TGCAGCGTTGAAGATCGGTACACTGAAGCTTTCTTT
TRBJ1-5 - TRBV20-1 13 - CSASKTKHQPQHF TGCAGTGCTAGCAAGACAAAACATCAGCCCCAGCATTTT
TRBJ2-2 TRBD1 TRBV7-9 16 few CASSIDRGPNTGELFF TGTGCCAGCAGCATCGACAGGGGGCCGAACACCGGGGAGCTGTTTTTT
TRBJ1-1 - TRBV20-1 14 few CSASKASSTTEAFF TGCAGTGCTAGCAAGGCCAGCTCAACCACTGAAGCTTTCTTT